These 13 T cell receptor beta chains originate from one sample sequenced in a study of breast tumors, draining lymph nodes, adjacent tissues. TCRdb re-called the multiplex PCR reads through MiXCR, storing one row per CDR3 protein. Of tens of thousands of distinct CDR3 sequences listed, roughly a fifth were seen once; the top ten hold less than 3%. The lymph nodes were axillary draining lymph nodes from breast cancer patients. Sequences were obtained from axillary lymph node tissue. Receptors originate from a female donor with breast cancer. Some clones in this sample may be carry-over from other donors' samples.

This clonotype occurred many times. The chain's CDR3 is CAPPAGGRAEDEQFF. The CDR3 DNA sequence: TGTGCCCCCCCGGCGGGAGGGAGGGCCGAAGATGAGCAGTTCTTC. The rearrangement links TRBV5-5 to TRBJ2-1, with TRBD2 matching 9 bases. This CDR3 region has 15 residues. Looked up from germline, CDR1 is SGHKS and CDR2 is YYEKEE (reference sequence). The junction had 16 bases not matched to a gene; V was cut back by 10 bases and J by 8 bases.

This clonotype showed up many times. V usage is TRBV9 and J usage is TRBJ1-4; D may be TRBD1 (5 bases). The germline gives CDR1 SGDLS, CDR2 YYNGEE. Trimming removed 4 bases at V and 3 bases at J, with 13 bases between. CDR3 size: 15 residues. The CDR3 protein is CASSSGGGSNEKLFF. As DNA, the CDR3 is TGTGCCAGCAGCTCGGGGGGGGGGTCTAATGAAAAACTGTTTTTT. The whole variable domain, filled in from reference TRBV9 and TRBJ1-4, reads DSGVTQTPKHLITATGQRVTLRCSPRSGDLSVYWYQQSLDQGLQFLIQYYNGEERAKGNILERFSAQQFPDLHSELNLSSLELGDSALYFCASSSGGGSNEKLFFGSGTQLSVL.

Many counts were recorded for this clonotype. The V and J genes are TRBV5-1 and TRBJ2-6, with 9 bases identical to TRBD1. The length of the CDR3 is 15 residues. CDR1 is SGHRS and CDR2 is YFSETQ in the germline V gene. V gave up 4 bases and J gave up 5 bases; unmatched junction bases: 4. Here the CDR3 DNA reads TGCGCCAGCAGCCAGGGACAGGGCTGGGCCAACGTCCTGACTTTC. This sequence encodes CASSQGQGWANVLTF.

The J gene is TRBJ2-7, the V gene TRBV30; 9 nucleotides match TRBD2. Losses at the gene ends were 5 bases for V and 7 bases for J; bases not matched to a gene: 9. Looked up from germline, CDR1 is GTSNPN and CDR2 is SVGIG (reference sequence). This CDR3 contains 13 residues. CDR3 in amino acids: CAWAIAGAREQYF. The CDR3 coding sequence is TGTGCCTGGGCTATAGCGGGAGCTCGAGAGCAGTACTTC.

This clonotype was recorded a few times. The chain is built from TRBV30 and TRBJ2-3; possibly TRBD1 or TRBD2 for D (5 bases each). V was pared by 2 bases and J by 8 bases, with 14 bases between. This CDR3 comprises 13 residues. Germline V gene data show CDR1 as GTSNPN and CDR2 as SVGIG (reference sequence). The CDR3 region has the DNA TGTGCCTGGAGTAACGGGGCATCACTTACGCAGTATTTT. Amino acids: CAWSNGASLTQYF.

This clonotype came up many times. The chain combines TRBV5-1 with TRBJ2-5; 11 positions agree with TRBD2. This CDR3 is 15 amino acids long. J lost 2 bases, V lost 4 bases, and 4 bases had no gene match. Germline CDR1 and CDR2: SGHRS and YFSETQ. The CDR3 nucleotides read TGCGCCAGCAGCCCCGGGACTAGCGGACAAGAGACCCAGTACTTC. Its translation is CASSPGTSGQETQYF.

This clonotype was recorded many times. This chain links TRBV5-1 with TRBJ2-7, with D tentatively TRBD2 (6 bases). Germline V gene data show CDR1 as SGHRS and CDR2 as YFSETQ. Between the trimmed V and J ends, which lost 0 bases and 0 bases, there was a span of 22 bases. This CDR3 contains 19 residues. As DNA, the CDR3 is TGCGCCAGCAGCTTGGGGGCAGGGACTGGTGGTGGGGGCTCCTACGAGCAGTACTTC. It encodes CASSLGAGTGGGGSYEQYF.

This clonotype was seen many times. The J gene is TRBJ2-7, the V gene TRBV5-5; D is unclear. This CDR3 has 14 residues. Trimming left V 2 bases short and J 0 bases short, with 9 bases between. Germline CDR1 is SGHKS and CDR2 is YYEKEE (reference sequence). CDR3 bases: TGTGCCAGCAGCTTAGAACCTTCCTCCTACGAGCAGTACTTC. This translates into CASSLEPSSYEQYF.

As to this clonotype: A read error may explain this, as a much larger clone is one base away. V and J are TRBV5-4 and TRBJ2-7; TRBD2 is a possible D gene (6 bases). This CDR3 is 16 amino acids long. With 3 bases removed from V and 2 bases from J, the gap between germline ends came to 18 bases. Germline V gene sequence: CDR1 SGHNT, CDR2 YYREEE (reference sequence). For the CDR3, the DNA is TGTGCCAGCAGCTACTCGGGACTCATTCGCCCCTACGAGCAGTACTTC. Its protein product is CASSYSGLIRPYEQYF. The complete variable domain, with remaining parts taken from reference TRBV5-4 and TRBJ2-7, reads ETGVTQSPTHLIKTRGQQVTLRCSSQSGHNTVSWYQQALGQGPQFIFQYYREEENGRGNFPPRFSGLQFPNYSSELNVNALELDDSALYLCASSYSGLIRPYEQYFGPGTRLTVT.

This clonotype occurred many times. The chain carries TRBV7-8 and TRBJ2-2; D not certain. The CDR3 consists of 13 residues. Trimming removed 4 bases from V and 5 bases from J, with 8 bases in between. CDR1 is SGHVS and CDR2 is FQNEAQ in the germline V gene. In DNA, the CDR3 is TGTGCCAGCAGCTACCGTAGGACCGGGGAGCTGTTTTTT. Its protein product is CASSYRRTGELFF.

This clonotype appeared many times. CDR3 in amino acids: CASKSSSSTDTQYF. For the CDR3, the DNA is TGTGCCAGCAAGAGCAGCTCTAGCACAGATACGCAGTATTTT. The V gene is TRBV6-1, the J gene TRBJ2-3; D gene uncertain. The V and J ends lost 7 bases and 0 bases respectively, with 11 bases between them. Germline CDR1 and CDR2: MNHNS and SASEGT. The CDR3 has 14 amino acids.

The gene calls are TRBV12-3 or TRBV12-4 and TRBJ1-5; 10 bases fit TRBD1. V was pared by 5 bases and J by 1 base, with 5 bases of the junction left unmatched. This CDR3 spans 16 amino acids. CDR3 sequence (DNA): TGTGCCAGCAGTGCGGGACAGGGGATGAGCAATCAGCCCCAGCATTTT. Protein: CASSAGQGMSNQPQHF.

As concerns this clonotype: Germline is not matched at one junction end, which may reflect a read error. V gene TRBV19 combines with J gene TRBJ2-2; the D is unclear. This CDR3 contains 12 residues. Germline values: CDR1 LNHDA, CDR2 SQIVND (reference sequence). DNA for the CDR3: TGTGCCACTGAGGACCGCACCAGGGAGCTGTTTTTT. Translation gives CATEDRTRELFF.